This passage covers 6 T cell receptor beta chains from one sample sequenced in a study of cytomegalovirus exposure and HLA in healthy donors. PCR was performed using 60 Vbeta and 13 Jbeta primers. Here immunoSEQ multiplex PCR was the method, and the copy in TCRdb shows in-frame clones only, minus some. The sample has 100,000 to 150,000 clones, more than 80% seen once. The specimen sequenced was PBMCs. Source of these receptors: a man aged 35-49 years in good health and CMV-seronegative.

The chain carries TRBV7-6 and TRBJ1-3; 8 bases are a match to TRBD1. V lost 5 bases to trimming and J lost 0 bases; unmatched junction nucleotides: 18. The germline V gene has CDR1 SGHVS and CDR2 FNYEAQ. This CDR3 comprises 20 residues. CDR3 loop: CASSLYTPAGQASSGNTIYF. The CDR3, as DNA: TGTGCCAGCAGCCTATATACCCCGGCGGGACAGGCCTCCTCTGGAAACACCATATATTTT.

To note about this clone: The junction and the germline gene differ at one end; a read error may be behind it. This chain joins TRBV6-1 and TRBJ2-7; 9 bases agree with TRBD1. The CDR3 is made up of 12 amino acids. CDR1 and CDR2 (germline): MNHNS, SASEGT. CDR3 bases: TGTGCCAGCAGTGAAGGTTCGGGACAGGGTTTTTGG. It specifies CASSEGSGQGFW.

The genes are TRBV5-4 and TRBJ2-7; TRBD2 matches at 12 bases. The CDR3 loop spans 15 amino acids. Germline CDR1 reads SGHNT; CDR2 reads YYREEE (reference sequence). J gave up 2 bases and V 4 bases, and 4 bases lay outside the gene matches. CDR3 in amino acids: CASSPRTSGTYEQYF. The CDR3 coding sequence is TGTGCCAGCAGCCCGCGGACTAGCGGGACCTACGAGCAGTACTTC.

This sequence joins TRBV5-4 and TRBJ2-7; D is unclear. The CDR3 contains 14 residues. Germline V gives CDR1 SGHNT, CDR2 YYREEE (reference sequence). V gave up 7 bases and J gave up 0 bases, with 14 bases separating them. The CDR3 DNA sequence: TGTGCCAGCTCCTCAGGTCCCCTCTCCTACGAGCAGTACTTC. It codes for CASSSGPLSYEQYF.

The chain links TRBV7-7 to TRBJ2-5; TRBD2 might be the D (6 bases). This CDR3 is built from 14 residues. CDR1 is SSHAT and CDR2 is FNYEAQ in the germline V gene (reference sequence). V lost 4 bases and J 1 base, leaving 10 bases between the germline ends. CDR3 DNA sequence: TGTGCCAGCAGCTCCCGGGGGACCCAAGAGACCCAGTACTTC. Protein sequence: CASSSRGTQETQYF.

This rearrangement joins TRBV6-5 to TRBJ2-7, with D perhaps matching TRBD1 (6 bases). CDR3 length: 13 amino acids. Germline V gene lookup returns CDR1 MNHEY and CDR2 SVGAGI. Deletions cut 5 bases from V and 1 base from J, with 9 bases between. Written as DNA, the CDR3 is TGTGCCAGCAGTCGACAGGAATCCTACGAGCAGTACTTC. Protein: CASSRQESYEQYF.